Below, 18 T cell receptor beta chains from the same sample are listed, as sequenced in a study of blood T cell repertoires in COVID-19. TCRdb keeps only in-frame clones here, not all; method: immunoSEQ multiplex PCR. The table records under 250,000 clones, 75% to 85% of them present only once. Source material: peripheral blood. These receptors were obtained from a human donor in a cohort sampled during active COVID-19.

The gene calls are TRBV28 and TRBJ2-7; 8 bases are a match to TRBD1. The CDR3 has 13 amino acids. V shed 8 bases, J shed 2 bases, and the junction held 5 bases outside the gene matches. Germline V CDR1 and CDR2: MDHEN, SYDVKM. The CDR3: CASGGTGPYEQYF. Here the CDR3 DNA reads TGTGCCAGCGGTGGGACAGGCCCCTACGAGCAGTACTTC.

The rearrangement joins TRBV5-4 to TRBJ1-1, with D maybe TRBD1 (6 bases). There are 15 residues in the CDR3. CDR1 is SGHNT and CDR2 is YYREEE in the germline V gene (reference sequence). V was shortened by 1 base and J by 1 base, with 11 bases between the two germline ends. CDR3: CASSLFGTRNTEAFF. CDR3 sequence (DNA): TGTGCCAGCAGCTTGTTCGGGACAAGGAACACTGAAGCTTTCTTT.

CDR3 loop: CATSQGGETQYF. The CDR3 bases are TGTGCCACCTCCCAGGGAGGAGAGACCCAGTACTTC. This rearrangement joins TRBV19 to TRBJ2-5; possibly TRBD2 for D (6 bases). Per germline, CDR1 LNHDA and CDR2 SQIVND (reference sequence). V dropped 10 bases and J dropped 4 bases, with 13 bases sitting between them. This CDR3 has 12 amino acids.

This rearrangement joins TRBV2 to TRBJ2-5; 9 bases agree with TRBD2. Germline CDR1 is SNHLY and CDR2 is FYNNEI. After removal of 5 bases from V and 7 bases from J, the junction contained 26 bases not matched to a gene. The CDR3 runs 20 residues. This chain's CDR3 is CASSPRGGKILSGSSRTQYF. CDR3 nucleotide sequence: TGTGCCAGCAGTCCACGAGGGGGGAAAATTCTTAGCGGGAGCTCCCGGACCCAGTACTTC.

V usage is TRBV18 and J usage is TRBJ2-1; 10 bases are shared with TRBD2. This CDR3 is built from 16 residues. CDR1 and CDR2 from the germline V gene are KGHSH and LQKENI. The V and J ends lost 4 bases and 4 bases, in that order; junction bases with no gene match: 7. The CDR3 sequence is CASSLLTSGYYNEQFF. The CDR3 coding sequence is TGTGCCAGCTCACTCTTGACTAGCGGGTATTACAATGAGCAGTTCTTC.

This clone turned up a few times. The rearrangement uses TRBV19 and TRBJ1-5, with a weak D call TRBD1 (6 bases). CDR1 and CDR2 from the germline V gene are LNHDA and SQIVND (reference sequence). The CDR3 has 12 amino acids. CDR3 DNA sequence: TGTGCGAGCGTAACAGGGCAACAGCCCCAGCATTTT. It yields the protein CASVTGQQPQHF.

V usage is TRBV28 and J usage is TRBJ2-1, with D possibly matching TRBD2 (5 bases). Germline loops: CDR1 MDHEN, CDR2 SYDVKM. CDR3 length equals 13 residues. Trimming removed 5 bases at V and 7 bases at J, with 12 bases between. CDR3 sequence: CASSRESRNEQFF. The CDR3 bases are TGTGCCAGCAGTAGGGAGTCACGAAATGAGCAGTTCTTC.

This chain links TRBV28 with TRBJ2-7; D perhaps matches TRBD2 (6 bases). Deletions cut 8 bases from V and 9 bases from J, with 17 bases between. Per germline, CDR1 MDHEN and CDR2 SYDVKM. CDR3 size: 12 residues. The CDR3 protein is CASAEQGGGQYF. The CDR3 bases are TGTGCCAGCGCCGAGCAGGGAGGTGGGCAGTACTTC.

This chain links TRBV12-3 or TRBV12-4 with TRBJ1-1; D gene uncertain. This CDR3 spans 13 amino acids. With 2 bases removed from V and 5 bases from J, the gap between germline ends came to 9 bases. CDR3 DNA: TGTGCCAGCAGTTTAAACGGGAAAACTGAAGCTTTCTTT. Translation gives CASSLNGKTEAFF.

The V call is TRBV6-5, the J call TRBJ2-7, with 7 bases matching TRBD2. This CDR3 is 13 amino acids long. Germline trimming cut 2 bases from V and 2 bases from J; bases unmatched to any gene: 0. The germline CDR1 and CDR2 sequences are MNHEY and SVGAGI. CDR3 DNA: TGTGCCAGCAGTTACGGGAGGGCCTACGAGCAGTACTTC. Translation: CASSYGRAYEQYF.

This chain connects TRBV10-1 to TRBJ2-1; 11 bases agree with TRBD2. The CDR3 consists of 15 residues. With V trimmed by 6 bases and J by 9 bases, 10 bases remained unmatched. CDR1 and CDR2 from the germline V gene are WNHNN and SYGVQD (reference sequence). The CDR3 DNA reads TGCGCCAGCAGCCCCGGGACTAGCGGATGGGGTGAGCAGTTCTTC. This codes for CASSPGTSGWGEQFF.

This chain connects TRBV10-3 to TRBJ1-1; D call uncertain. The V gene lost 4 bases and the J gene lost 1 base, with 13 bases spanning the gap. The CDR3 totals 15 residues. Germline V gives CDR1 ENHRY, CDR2 SYGVKD. The CDR3 spells CAISVLGLENTEAFF. For the CDR3, the DNA is TGTGCCATCAGTGTGCTAGGACTGGAGAACACTGAAGCTTTCTTT.

This chain joins TRBV5-6 and TRBJ2-7; 8 bases are shared with TRBD1. The CDR3 runs to 19 residues. Germline V gene sequence: CDR1 SGHDT, CDR2 YYEEEE. Trimming cost V 7 bases and J 0 bases; bases outside gene matches: 21. CDR3 bases: TGTGCCAGCTCCTCGACCGACAGGGGAAGGTTTCGAGGCTCCTACGAGCAGTACTTC. Translated, it gives CASSSTDRGRFRGSYEQYF.

The gene calls are TRBV18 and TRBJ2-7, with D unclear. There are 14 residues in the CDR3. Germline V gene lookup returns CDR1 KGHSH and CDR2 LQKENI. V lost 5 bases and J lost 0, with 11 bases in between. The CDR3 nucleotides read TGTGCCAGCTCATTGGGCCTGAGCTCCTACGAGCAGTACTTC. The encoded protein is CASSLGLSSYEQYF. The full variable domain, its missing parts supplied by reference TRBV18 and TRBJ2-7, is NAGVMQNPRHLVRRRGQEARLRCSPMKGHSHVYWYRQLPEEGLKFMVYLQKENIIDESGMPKERFSAEFPKEGPSILRIQQVVRGDSAAYFCASSLGLSSYEQYFGPGTRLTVT.

The V gene is TRBV5-4, the J gene TRBJ1-2, with 11 bases that match TRBD1. CDR3 length: 14 residues. Germline trimming cut 4 bases from V and 8 bases from J; bases unmatched to any gene: 7. CDR1 SGHNT and CDR2 YYREEE come from the germline V gene (reference sequence). DNA of the CDR3: TGTGCCAGCAGCCCCGGACAGGGGGCCGAAGGCTACACCTTC. Residues: CASSPGQGAEGYTF.

The chain links TRBV18 to TRBJ2-2; no reliable D call. The V and J ends lost 1 base and 7 bases respectively, with 13 bases between them. Germline CDR1 KGHSH, CDR2 LQKENI. The CDR3 runs 15 residues. CDR3: CASSPRQAHGGELFF. CDR3 nucleotide sequence: TGTGCCAGCTCACCACGCCAGGCCCACGGCGGGGAGCTGTTTTTT.

This clone has more than one count but fewer than ten. The chain recombines TRBV7-9 with TRBJ1-1; no reliable D call. The CDR3 totals 14 residues. The germline V gene encodes CDR1 SEHNR and CDR2 FQNEAQ (reference sequence). V was pared by 5 bases and J by 2 bases, with 12 bases between. CDR3 bases: TGTGCCAGCAGCCTCCCCATTACAAACACTGAAGCTTTCTTT. As protein: CASSLPITNTEAFF.

This clone came up once. The chain recombines TRBV3-1 (or the pseudogene TRBV3-2) with TRBJ2-6; D gene unclear. The CDR3 spans 15 residues. Trimming removed 4 bases at V and 0 bases at J, with 7 bases between. Germline values: CDR1 LGHDT, CDR2 YNNKEL (reference sequence). CDR3 nucleotides: TGTGCCAGCAGCCCCTCAGACTCTGGGGCCAACGTCCTGACTTTC. The encoded protein is CASSPSDSGANVLTF.